A selection of T cell receptor beta chains follows, all from one sample in a study of T-cell reconstitution after alpha-beta-depleted transplantation in children. TCRdb fed the PCR reads into MiXCR, producing one record per CDR3 protein. In the table there are around 200,000 distinct CDR3 sequences, roughly a tenth of which are singletons. The specimen was PBMCs from the stem cell graft donor, collected from the stem cell graft. The receptors were sampled from a human donor who donated a stem cell graft to a child with acute lymphoblastic leukemia. CDR3s include the opening cysteine and the closing phenylalanine or tryptophan. The D gene is left open where the match is weak. For some rows the clone size is stated as once, few or many, or as a class when expanded; others skip it.

D gene: -
clone size: -
V gene: TRBV5-1
J gene: TRBJ2-5
CDR3 DNA: TGCGCCAGCAGCTTGGATGGGCCGTACCAAGAGACCCAGTACTTC
CDR3 protein: CASSLDGPYQETQYF

D gene: -
clone size: -
V gene: TRBV6-1
J gene: TRBJ1-5
CDR3 DNA: TGTGCCAGCAGTGCCTTTACCAGCAATCAGCCCCAGCATTTT
CDR3 protein: CASSAFTSNQPQHF

D gene: -
clone size: few
V gene: TRBV28
J gene: TRBJ2-2
CDR3 DNA: TGTGCCAGCAGAACCCGACTAAACACCGGGGAGCTGTTTTTT
CDR3 protein: CASRTRLNTGELFF

D gene: TRBD1
clone size: -
V gene: TRBV3-1
J gene: TRBJ1-2
CDR3 DNA: TGTGCCAGCAGCCGAAACAGGGGACGGAATGGCTACACCTTC
CDR3 protein: CASSRNRGRNGYTF

D gene: TRBD1
clone size: -
V gene: TRBV12-3/TRBV12-4
J gene: TRBJ2-7
CDR3 DNA: TGTGCCAGCAGTTTTACGGACAGGGCCTACGAGCAGTACTTC
CDR3 protein: CASSFTDRAYEQYF

D gene: -
clone size: few
V gene: TRBV5-8
J gene: TRBJ1-4
CDR3 DNA: TGTGCCAGCAGCTTGCAGGCAACTAATGAAAAACTGTTTTTT
CDR3 protein: CASSLQATNEKLFF

D gene: -
clone size: few
V gene: TRBV4-2
J gene: TRBJ2-3
CDR3 DNA: TGTGCCAGCAGCCAAGCGGGGGCTAGCACAGATACGCAGTATTTT
CDR3 protein: CASSQAGASTDTQYF

D gene: -
clone size: many
V gene: TRBV7-2
J gene: TRBJ2-7
CDR3 DNA: TGTGCCAGCAGCCCTTCCTCGTACGAGCAGTACTTC
CDR3 protein: CASSPSSYEQYF

D gene: TRBD1
clone size: few
V gene: TRBV4-3
J gene: TRBJ2-1
CDR3 DNA: TGCGCCAGCAGCCAGAACCGGGACAGAGGTTCTTATGAGCAGTTCTTC
CDR3 protein: CASSQNRDRGSYEQFF

D gene: TRBD1
clone size: few
V gene: TRBV12-3/TRBV12-4
J gene: TRBJ2-5
CDR3 DNA: TGTGCCAGCACCCCACAAAAACAGGGGGGAGAGACCCAGTACTTC
CDR3 protein: CASTPQKQGGETQYF

D gene: -
clone size: few
V gene: TRBV11-2
J gene: TRBJ1-2
CDR3 DNA: TGTGCCAGCAGCTTAGACCCCACAATTAACTATGGCTACACCTTC
CDR3 protein: CASSLDPTINYGYTF

D gene: TRBD2
clone size: few
V gene: TRBV6-4
J gene: TRBJ2-3
CDR3 DNA: TGTGCCAGCAGTGAACCTAGCGGGGGGGCAGATACGCAGTATTTT
CDR3 protein: CASSEPSGGADTQYF

D gene: -
clone size: many
V gene: TRBV6-1
J gene: TRBJ1-5
CDR3 DNA: TGTGCCAGCAGTGAAGCCGGGGAAAGCGAGCCCCAGCATTTT
CDR3 protein: CASSEAGESEPQHF

D gene: -
clone size: many
V gene: TRBV20-1
J gene: TRBJ1-1
CDR3 DNA: TGCAGTGCTAGAGATAGTCAGGATAGCGAAGCTTTCTTT
CDR3 protein: CSARDSQDSEAFF

D gene: -
clone size: -
V gene: TRBV5-1
J gene: TRBJ2-1
CDR3 DNA: TGCGCCAGCAGCGGCAGGGTCGGGGAGCAGTTCTTC
CDR3 protein: CASSGRVGEQFF

D gene: -
clone size: many
V gene: TRBV3-1
J gene: TRBJ2-3
CDR3 DNA: TGTGCCAGCAGCCAAGATCCTAGAAGCACAGATACGCAGTATTTT
CDR3 protein: CASSQDPRSTDTQYF

D gene: TRBD1
clone size: few
V gene: TRBV2
J gene: TRBJ1-1
CDR3 DNA: TGTGCCAGCAGACCAAACCCGGGACAGGGGAACACTGAAGCTTTCTTT
CDR3 protein: CASRPNPGQGNTEAFF

D gene: TRBD2
clone size: -
V gene: TRBV4-2
J gene: TRBJ2-7
CDR3 DNA: TGTGCCAGCAGCCAGGGACTAGCGGTAACCTACGAGCAGTACTTC
CDR3 protein: CASSQGLAVTYEQYF

D gene: -
clone size: many
V gene: TRBV20-1
J gene: TRBJ1-1
CDR3 DNA: TGCAGTGCCCCCTCCCCAATGAACACTGAAGCTTTCTTT
CDR3 protein: CSAPSPMNTEAFF

D gene: TRBD1
clone size: many
V gene: TRBV20-1
J gene: TRBJ2-7
CDR3 DNA: TGCAGTGCTAGAGTGGGAGACAGGGGATACTACGAGCAGTACTTC
CDR3 protein: CSARVGDRGYYEQYF

D gene: -
clone size: few
V gene: TRBV20-1
J gene: TRBJ1-3
CDR3 DNA: TGCAGTGCTAGCCATCCCGCCAGCTCTGGAAACACCATATATTTT
CDR3 protein: CSASHPASSGNTIYF

D gene: -
clone size: many
V gene: TRBV20-1
J gene: TRBJ1-3
CDR3 DNA: TGCAGTGCTCCTACAGTCGGGAGTGGAAACACCATATATTTT
CDR3 protein: CSAPTVGSGNTIYF

D gene: -
clone size: many
V gene: TRBV20-1
J gene: TRBJ1-2
CDR3 DNA: TGCAGTGCTAGATTCGGGGGAGGGAACTACACCTTC
CDR3 protein: CSARFGGGNYTF

D gene: TRBD1
clone size: -
V gene: TRBV28
J gene: TRBJ2-7
CDR3 DNA: TGTGCCAGCAGTTTACCTGGGACAGACTACGAGCAGTACTTC
CDR3 protein: CASSLPGTDYEQYF

D gene: -
clone size: -
V gene: TRBV20-1
J gene: TRBJ2-5
CDR3 DNA: TGCAGTGCTAGAGCCCCAGGCGGGGAGACCCAGTACTTC
CDR3 protein: CSARAPGGETQYF

D gene: TRBD2
clone size: many
V gene: TRBV7-2
J gene: TRBJ2-7
CDR3 DNA: TGTGCCAGCAGCTTAGGTGGGGGGGAATTCTACGAGCAGTACTTC
CDR3 protein: CASSLGGGEFYEQYF

D gene: TRBD1
clone size: many
V gene: TRBV5-1
J gene: TRBJ1-6
CDR3 DNA: TGCGCCAGCAGCGTGGACAGGGGGCGGTCACCCCTCCACTTT
CDR3 protein: CASSVDRGRSPLHF

D gene: TRBD1
clone size: few
V gene: TRBV12-3/TRBV12-4
J gene: TRBJ2-5
CDR3 DNA: TGTGCCAGCAGCCAAACTAGACAGGGACGAAACCAAGAGACCCAGTACTTC
CDR3 protein: CASSQTRQGRNQETQYF

D gene: -
clone size: -
V gene: TRBV6-1
J gene: TRBJ1-2
CDR3 DNA: TGTGCCAGCAGCCCCCAGGCTGACTTCGACTATGGCTACACCTTC
CDR3 protein: CASSPQADFDYGYTF

D gene: -
clone size: few
V gene: TRBV6-4
J gene: TRBJ2-2
CDR3 DNA: TGTGCCACTACGCCCGAAGGGGGTCTCCCCGCCGGGGAGCTGTTTTTT
CDR3 protein: CATTPEGGLPAGELFF

D gene: -
clone size: few
V gene: TRBV18
J gene: TRBJ2-5
CDR3 DNA: TGTGCCAGCTCACCACGGACAGACCAAGAGACCCAGTACTTC
CDR3 protein: CASSPRTDQETQYF

D gene: -
clone size: -
V gene: TRBV6-1
J gene: TRBJ2-5
CDR3 DNA: TGTGCCAGCAGTCGCAATGAGGGGTGGGAGACCCAGTACTTC
CDR3 protein: CASSRNEGWETQYF

D gene: -
clone size: many
V gene: TRBV7-9
J gene: TRBJ1-2
CDR3 DNA: TGTGCCAGCAGCCCATATGGCTACACCTTC
CDR3 protein: CASSPYGYTF

D gene: TRBD1
clone size: -
V gene: TRBV7-2
J gene: TRBJ2-5
CDR3 DNA: TGTGCCAGCAGACCCCTCGGGACAGGGGGGATGTTTGAGACCCAGTACTTC
CDR3 protein: CASRPLGTGGMFETQYF

D gene: -
clone size: few
V gene: TRBV7-9
J gene: TRBJ2-2
CDR3 DNA: TGTGCCAGCACACTTTGGGCGTCCGCGAACACCGGGGAGCTGTTTTTT
CDR3 protein: CASTLWASANTGELFF

D gene: -
clone size: many
V gene: TRBV10-3
J gene: TRBJ2-7
CDR3 DNA: TGTGCCATCAGAGCAGGGGAAGGCGAGCAGTACTTC
CDR3 protein: CAIRAGEGEQYF

D gene: -
clone size: many
V gene: TRBV14
J gene: TRBJ1-1
CDR3 DNA: TGTGCCAGCAGCCAAGATCTGGCACGCACTGAAGCTTTCTTT
CDR3 protein: CASSQDLARTEAFF

D gene: -
clone size: -
V gene: TRBV5-1
J gene: TRBJ1-1
CDR3 DNA: TGCGCCAGCAGCTTAGCAACAAGGCAAGGCACTGAAGCTTTCTTT
CDR3 protein: CASSLATRQGTEAFF

D gene: -
clone size: -
V gene: TRBV12-3/TRBV12-4
J gene: TRBJ1-1
CDR3 DNA: TGTGCCAGCAGTTTATTGCATCGGAACACTGAAGCTTTCTTT
CDR3 protein: CASSLLHRNTEAFF

D gene: -
clone size: few
V gene: TRBV25-1
J gene: TRBJ1-1
CDR3 DNA: TGTGCCAGCAGTCCCGGGGTTTGGGCTTTCTTT
CDR3 protein: CASSPGVWAFF

D gene: TRBD1
clone size: -
V gene: TRBV6-5
J gene: TRBJ1-1
CDR3 DNA: TGTGCCAGCAGTTACACCCTGACAGGGAGAGCTCTAAACACTGAAGCTTTCTTT
CDR3 protein: CASSYTLTGRALNTEAFF

D gene: -
clone size: many
V gene: TRBV20-1
J gene: TRBJ1-1
CDR3 DNA: TGCAGTGCAAAAACTTGGGGGAACACTGAAGCTTTCTTT
CDR3 protein: CSAKTWGNTEAFF

D gene: TRBD2
clone size: -
V gene: TRBV4-3
J gene: TRBJ2-3
CDR3 DNA: TGCGCCAGCAGCCAAGAATCGCAGGGAGGGAGCACAGATACGCAGTATTTT
CDR3 protein: CASSQESQGGSTDTQYF

D gene: TRBD1
clone size: many
V gene: TRBV3-1
J gene: TRBJ2-2
CDR3 DNA: TGTGCCAGCAGCCAAGCGGACAGGGTTCACGGGGAGCTGTTTTTT
CDR3 protein: CASSQADRVHGELFF

D gene: TRBD2
clone size: -
V gene: TRBV30
J gene: TRBJ2-1
CDR3 DNA: TGTGCCTGGACTAGCGGGTACCCCCAGAATGAGCAGTTCTTC
CDR3 protein: CAWTSGYPQNEQFF

D gene: -
clone size: many
V gene: TRBV5-1
J gene: TRBJ2-5
CDR3 DNA: TGCGCCAGCAGCTTGGAGGGTCGGGCTTTAGAGACCCAGTACTTC
CDR3 protein: CASSLEGRALETQYF

D gene: TRBD1
clone size: few
V gene: TRBV20-1
J gene: TRBJ1-5
CDR3 DNA: TGCAGTGGCAAACAGGGGGCGAATCAGCCCCAGCATTTT
CDR3 protein: CSGKQGANQPQHF

D gene: -
clone size: few
V gene: TRBV6-5
J gene: TRBJ2-1
CDR3 DNA: TGTGCCAGCGGGGGGGCATATGAGCAGTTCTTC
CDR3 protein: CASGGAYEQFF

D gene: -
clone size: few
V gene: TRBV6-5
J gene: TRBJ1-1
CDR3 DNA: TGTGCCAGCAGTTACTCTTCCCCCCGCAGCCGAGGGGGCACTGAAGCTTTCTTT
CDR3 protein: CASSYSSPRSRGGTEAFF

D gene: -
clone size: few
V gene: TRBV25-1
J gene: TRBJ1-1
CDR3 DNA: TGTGCCAGCAGTGGCCCCGGGGGTATGAACACTGAAGCTTTCTTT
CDR3 protein: CASSGPGGMNTEAFF

D gene: -
clone size: few
V gene: TRBV3-1
J gene: TRBJ1-2
CDR3 DNA: TGTGCCAGCAGCGAATCCAGGGGCCATGGCTACACCTTC
CDR3 protein: CASSESRGHGYTF

D gene: -
clone size: few
V gene: TRBV20-1
J gene: TRBJ1-1
CDR3 DNA: TGCAGTGCTAGCGAAACTGGGAACACTGAAGCTTTCTTT
CDR3 protein: CSASETGNTEAFF

D gene: TRBD1
clone size: many
V gene: TRBV10-2
J gene: TRBJ1-3
CDR3 DNA: TGCGCCAGGGACAGGGGGCTCCAACTCTCTGGAAACACCATATATTTT
CDR3 protein: CARDRGLQLSGNTIYF

D gene: TRBD2
clone size: once
V gene: TRBV19
J gene: TRBJ2-5
CDR3 DNA: TGTGCCAGTAGACCTAGCGGAAACCAAGAGACCCAGTACTTC
CDR3 protein: CASRPSGNQETQYF

D gene: -
clone size: many
V gene: TRBV29-1
J gene: TRBJ2-6
CDR3 DNA: TGCAGCGTTGGACCTCTTTGCTTCCCCTCCATTGGGGCCAACGTCCTGACTTTC
CDR3 protein: CSVGPLCFPSIGANVLTF

D gene: -
clone size: -
V gene: TRBV6-4
J gene: TRBJ2-1
CDR3 DNA: TGTGCCAGCAGTGCGGACAGATTTAACAATGAGCAGTTCTTC
CDR3 protein: CASSADRFNNEQFF